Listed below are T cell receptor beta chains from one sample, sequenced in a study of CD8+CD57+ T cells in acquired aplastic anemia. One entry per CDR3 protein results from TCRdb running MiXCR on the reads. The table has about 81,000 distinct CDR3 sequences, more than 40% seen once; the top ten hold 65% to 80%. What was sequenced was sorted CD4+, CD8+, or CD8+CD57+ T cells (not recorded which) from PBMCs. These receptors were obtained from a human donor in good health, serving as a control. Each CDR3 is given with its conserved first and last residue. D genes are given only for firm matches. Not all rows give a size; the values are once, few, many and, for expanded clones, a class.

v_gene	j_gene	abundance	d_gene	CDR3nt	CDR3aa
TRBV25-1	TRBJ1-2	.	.	TGTGCCAGCAGCAGGACAGTCCACTATGGCTACACCTTC	CASSRTVHYGYTF
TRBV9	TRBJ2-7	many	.	TGTGCCAGCAGCGCCGGGACTGACTCCTACGAGCAGTACTTC	CASSAGTDSYEQYF
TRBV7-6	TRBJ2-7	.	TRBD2	TGTGCCAGCAGTTATAGCGGGATCGAGCAGTACTTC	CASSYSGIEQYF
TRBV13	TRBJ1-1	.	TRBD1	TGTACCAGCAGCCCAGGGACAGGGCAGGCTTTCTTT	CTSSPGTGQAFF
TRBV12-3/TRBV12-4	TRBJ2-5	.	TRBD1	TGTGCCAGCAGTTTTGGGAAGGGACAGGGGGAAGAGACCCAGTACTTC	CASSFGKGQGEETQYF
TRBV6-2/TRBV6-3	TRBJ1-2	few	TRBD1	TGTGCCAGCAGTTACGTGCAGGGGGCAGGAGGTAACTATGGCTACACCTTC	CASSYVQGAGGNYGYTF
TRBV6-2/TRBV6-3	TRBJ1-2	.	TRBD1	TGTGCCAGCAGTTCCGGGACAGGAGTAGCAGGTGGCTGCACCTTC	CASSSGTGVAGGCTF
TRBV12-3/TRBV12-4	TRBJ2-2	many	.	TGTGCCAGCATTGCAGGGGACACCGGGGAGCTGTTTTTT	CASIAGDTGELFF
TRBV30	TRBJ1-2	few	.	TGTGCCTATTTACGGGGGGTTGATTATGGCTACACCTTC	CAYLRGVDYGYTF
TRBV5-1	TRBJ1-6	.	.	TGCGCCAGCAGCGGAGGCTCCTATGATTCACCCCTCCACTTT	CASSGGSYDSPLHF
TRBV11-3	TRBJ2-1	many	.	TGTGCCAGCAGCATGGACAGCTACAATGAGCAGTTCTTC	CASSMDSYNEQFF
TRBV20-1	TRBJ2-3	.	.	TGCAGTGCTGCGGACACCTCCACAGATACGCAGTATTTT	CSAADTSTDTQYF
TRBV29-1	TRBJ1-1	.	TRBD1	TGCAGCGCCGGACGGACAGGTGAAGCTTTCTTT	CSAGRTGEAFF
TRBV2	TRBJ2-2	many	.	TGTGCCAGCAGTGATTCAGGACAGCACGGGGAGCTGTTTTTT	CASSDSGQHGELFF
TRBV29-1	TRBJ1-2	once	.	TGCAGTGTTGAAGAGGTTGGACGGGACGGGGGCTACACCTTC	CSVEEVGRDGGYTF
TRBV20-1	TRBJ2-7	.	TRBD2	TGCAGTGCTAGAGAGCGGGAGTTGGGTTACGAGCAGTACTTC	CSARERELGYEQYF
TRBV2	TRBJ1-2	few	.	TGTGCCAGCAGTGAAGGGCGTTCCTTCTACACCTTC	CASSEGRSFYTF